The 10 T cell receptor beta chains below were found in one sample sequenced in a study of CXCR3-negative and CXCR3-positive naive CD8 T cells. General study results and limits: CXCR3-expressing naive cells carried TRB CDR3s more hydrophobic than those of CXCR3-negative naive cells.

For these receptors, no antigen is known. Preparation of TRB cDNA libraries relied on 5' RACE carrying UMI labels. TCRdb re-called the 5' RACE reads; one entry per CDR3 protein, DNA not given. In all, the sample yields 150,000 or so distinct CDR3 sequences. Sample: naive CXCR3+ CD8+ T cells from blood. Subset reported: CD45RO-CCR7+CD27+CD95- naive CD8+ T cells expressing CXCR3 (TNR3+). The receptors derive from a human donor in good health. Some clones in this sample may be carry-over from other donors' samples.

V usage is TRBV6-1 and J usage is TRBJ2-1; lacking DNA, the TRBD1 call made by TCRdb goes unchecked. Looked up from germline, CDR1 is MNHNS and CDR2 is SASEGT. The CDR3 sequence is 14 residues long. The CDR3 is CASNREGQGFEQFF.

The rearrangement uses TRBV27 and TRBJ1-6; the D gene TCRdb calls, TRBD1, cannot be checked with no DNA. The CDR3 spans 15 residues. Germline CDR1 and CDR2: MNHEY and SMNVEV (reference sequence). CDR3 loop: CASSPGTGANSPLHF.

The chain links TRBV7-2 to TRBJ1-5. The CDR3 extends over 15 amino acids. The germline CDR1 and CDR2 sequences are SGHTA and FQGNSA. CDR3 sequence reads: CASSSDTGLGQPQHF.

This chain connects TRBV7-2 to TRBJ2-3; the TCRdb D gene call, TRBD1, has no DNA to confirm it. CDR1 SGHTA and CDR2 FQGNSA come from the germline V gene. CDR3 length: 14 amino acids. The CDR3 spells CASSFGQGTDTQYF.

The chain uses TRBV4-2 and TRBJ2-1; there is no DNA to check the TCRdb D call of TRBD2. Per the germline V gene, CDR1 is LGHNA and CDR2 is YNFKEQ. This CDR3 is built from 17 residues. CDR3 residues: CASSQEQAGGSYNEQFF.

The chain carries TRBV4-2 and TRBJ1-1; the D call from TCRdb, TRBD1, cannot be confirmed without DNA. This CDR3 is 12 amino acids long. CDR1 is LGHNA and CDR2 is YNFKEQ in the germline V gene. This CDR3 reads CASSTGSSEAFF.

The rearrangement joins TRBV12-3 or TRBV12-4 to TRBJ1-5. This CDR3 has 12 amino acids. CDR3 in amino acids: CASSLLGQPQHF.

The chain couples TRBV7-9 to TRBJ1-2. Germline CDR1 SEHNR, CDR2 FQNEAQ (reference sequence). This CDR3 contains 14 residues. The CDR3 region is CASSSLAPENGYTF.

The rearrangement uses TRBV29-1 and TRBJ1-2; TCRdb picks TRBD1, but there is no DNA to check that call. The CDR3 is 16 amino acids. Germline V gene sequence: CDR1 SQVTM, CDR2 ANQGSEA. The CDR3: CSVTSMTGGFGYGYTF.

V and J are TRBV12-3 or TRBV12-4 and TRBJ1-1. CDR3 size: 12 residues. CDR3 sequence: CASSWGGTEAFF.